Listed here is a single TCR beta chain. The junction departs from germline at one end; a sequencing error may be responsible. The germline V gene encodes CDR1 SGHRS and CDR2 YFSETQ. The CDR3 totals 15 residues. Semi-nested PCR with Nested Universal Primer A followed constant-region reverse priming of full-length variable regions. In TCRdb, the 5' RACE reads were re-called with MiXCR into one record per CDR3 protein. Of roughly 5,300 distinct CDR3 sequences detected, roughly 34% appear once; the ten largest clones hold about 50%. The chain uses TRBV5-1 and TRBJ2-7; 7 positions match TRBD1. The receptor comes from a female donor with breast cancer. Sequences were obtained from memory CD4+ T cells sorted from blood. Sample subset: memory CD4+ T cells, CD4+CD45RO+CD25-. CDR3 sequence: CAGSIGQALPYEQYF. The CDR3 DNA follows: TGCGCCGGCAGCATCGGACAGGCGCTCCCCTACGAGCAGTACTTC.